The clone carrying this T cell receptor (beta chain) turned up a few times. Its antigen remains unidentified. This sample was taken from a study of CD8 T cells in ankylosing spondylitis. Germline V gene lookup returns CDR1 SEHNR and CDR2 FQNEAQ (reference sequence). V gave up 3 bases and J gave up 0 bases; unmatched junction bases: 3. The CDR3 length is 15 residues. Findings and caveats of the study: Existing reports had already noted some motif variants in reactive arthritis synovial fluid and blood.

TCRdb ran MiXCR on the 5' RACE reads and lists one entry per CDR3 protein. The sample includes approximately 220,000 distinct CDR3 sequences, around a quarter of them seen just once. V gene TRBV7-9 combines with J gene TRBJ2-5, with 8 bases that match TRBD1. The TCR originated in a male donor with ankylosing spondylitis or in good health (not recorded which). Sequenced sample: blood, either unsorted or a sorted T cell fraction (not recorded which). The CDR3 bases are TGTGCCAGCAGCTTCCGACAGGGGAACCAAGAGACCCAGTACTTC. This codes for CASSFRQGNQETQYF.